This is a list of T cell receptor beta chains from one sample in a study of OX40 agonist ivuxolimab in advanced cancers. TCRdb's copy holds only in-frame clones and misses some; the assay was immunoSEQ multiplex PCR. The sample lists some 70,000 clones, approximately 90% occurring once. The input for sequencing was CD4+ or CD8+ T cells sorted from blood, taken in a trial of the OX40 agonist ivuxolimab. These receptors all come from an adult with an advanced solid tumor such as melanoma, head and neck, liver or kidney cancer. Each CDR3 is given with its conserved first and last residue. The D gene is left open where the match is weak. A clone size is listed for some rows: how often the clone was seen (once, few, many), or a class if it is expanded.

D | size | J | V | DNA | CDR3
TRBD2 | - | TRBJ2-5 | TRBV7-7 | TGTGCTAGCAGCTTAGGACTAGCGGGGGCTGAAGAGACCCAGTACTTC | CASSLGLAGAEETQYF
- | - | TRBJ2-5 | TRBV11-3 | TGTGCCAGCAGCTTAGAAGAACAAGAGACCCAGTACTTC | CASSLEEQETQYF
TRBD1 | once | TRBJ2-1 | TRBV19 | TGTGCCAGTAGCCGGGACAGGGGAAAGGATGAGCAGTTCTTC | CASSRDRGKDEQFF
TRBD1 | - | TRBJ2-5 | TRBV9 | TGTGCCAGCAGCGTAGAAGGGGGCCCGGCGGGGACCCAGTACTTC | CASSVEGGPAGTQYF
TRBD1 | - | TRBJ1-1 | TRBV6-5 | TGTGCCAGCAGTCGACAGGGTGACACTGAAGCTTTCTTT | CASSRQGDTEAFF
TRBD1 | - | TRBJ1-2 | TRBV6-5 | TGTGCCAGCAGTTATGAACAGGGGATACATGGCTACACCTTC | CASSYEQGIHGYTF
TRBD1 | - | TRBJ2-3 | TRBV6-5 | TGTGCCAGCAGTTACGTTTCGGACAGGGGTCAGAATACGCAGTATTTT | CASSYVSDRGQNTQYF
TRBD2 | - | TRBJ2-3 | TRBV6-1 | TGTGCCAGCAGTGAAGGACTAGCGGGGGCCCCCGACACGCAGTATTTT | CASSEGLAGAPDTQYF
- | - | TRBJ1-1 | TRBV5-3 | TGTGCCAGAGGGGGCGGAGAGGAGAACACTGAAGCTTTCTTT | CARGGGEENTEAFF
- | - | TRBJ1-1 | TRBV7-2 | TGTGCCAGCACCGCCGACCAGGTGAGGAATGAAGCTTTCTTT | CASTADQVRNEAFF
- | - | TRBJ2-2 | TRBV5-1 | TGCGCCAGCAGCCATCTACTAGGGGACACCGGGGAGCTGTTTTTT | CASSHLLGDTGELFF
- | - | TRBJ1-4 | TRBV11-2 | TGTGCCAGCAGCTTCGGGACGGGTAATGAAAAACTGTTTTTT | CASSFGTGNEKLFF
- | - | TRBJ1-3 | TRBV5-1 | TGCGCCAGCAGCTTGGACGGGAGCTCTGGAAACACCATATATTTT | CASSLDGSSGNTIYF
TRBD1 | few | TRBJ2-7 | TRBV5-4 | TGTGCCAGCAGCTCGGGGACAGGTCTTTCCTACGAGCAGTACTTC | CASSSGTGLSYEQYF
- | - | TRBJ1-2 | TRBV19 | TGTGCCAGTAGTATAAACCGCTACCCCTATGGCTACACCTTC | CASSINRYPYGYTF
- | - | TRBJ1-2 | TRBV2 | TGTGCCAGCAGCCCCCGGAGGGTCTATGGCTACACCTTC | CASSPRRVYGYTF
- | - | TRBJ2-5 | TRBV2 | TGTGCCAGCAGTGAGGAGGGGGCGGTATGGACCCAGTACTTC | CASSEEGAVWTQYF
- | - | TRBJ2-3 | TRBV7-2 | TGTGCCAGCAGCTCCGACTCGGCCAATACGCAGTATTTT | CASSSDSANTQYF
- | - | TRBJ1-6 | TRBV5-1 | TGCGCCAGCAGCCCCGGGTCGGGGGTCAATTCACCCCTCCACTTT | CASSPGSGVNSPLHF
- | - | TRBJ2-3 | TRBV6-1 | TGTGCCAGCAGTGTCAACGGGGGCACAGATACGCAGTATTTT | CASSVNGGTDTQYF
- | - | TRBJ1-5 | TRBV18 | TGTGCCAGCTCACCTAATTGGGATCAGCCCCAGCATTTT | CASSPNWDQPQHF
- | - | TRBJ1-6 | TRBV28 | TGTGCCAGCACGGGAGCGAGCTCCTATAATTCACCCCTCCACTTT | CASTGASSYNSPLHF
- | once | TRBJ1-5 | TRBV19 | TGTGCCAGTAGTTTGAGCAGGGAGGGTCAGCCCCAGCATTTT | CASSLSREGQPQHF
- | - | TRBJ2-3 | TRBV5-6 | TGTGCCAGCAGCCCCGGAGGGGGTTCCACAGATACGCAGTATTTT | CASSPGGGSTDTQYF
- | - | TRBJ1-1 | TRBV18 | TGTGCCAGCTCACCGAACTGGAACACTGAAGCTTTCTTT | CASSPNWNTEAFF
- | - | TRBJ2-5 | TRBV7-9 | TGTGCCAGCAGCCAGCGGTCGGAGACCCAGTACTTC | CASSQRSETQYF
- | - | TRBJ2-7 | TRBV10-1 | TGCGCCAGCAGTGAACAGTCCGGCTACGAGCAGTACTTC | CASSEQSGYEQYF
- | - | TRBJ2-7 | TRBV18 | TGTGCCAGCTCACGGAGCGGGTACTACGAGCAGTACTTC | CASSRSGYYEQYF